The 20 T cell receptor beta chains below all came from one sample that was sequenced in a study of cytomegalovirus exposure and HLA in healthy donors. The primer mix had 60 Vbeta and 13 Jbeta primers. Here immunoSEQ multiplex PCR was the method, and the copy in TCRdb shows in-frame clones only, minus some. In the table there are about 94,000 clones, more than 65% of which are singletons. The sample was PBMCs. Receptor source: a human donor in good health.

This chain uses TRBV5-5 with TRBJ2-5; perhaps TRBD2 as D (6 bases). Trimming left V 4 bases short and J 2 bases short, with 18 bases between. The CDR3 is 16 amino acids. Germline CDR1 and CDR2: SGHKS and YYEKEE (reference sequence). CDR3 DNA sequence: TGTGCCAGCAGCCCGCGCCGGGACTTGATTCAAGAGACCCAGTACTTC. Translation: CASSPRRDLIQETQYF.

This chain joins TRBV11-1 and TRBJ2-7, with no clear D. The CDR3 loop spans 16 amino acids. The germline CDR1 and CDR2 sequences are SGHAT and FQDESV (reference sequence). Between the trimmed V and J ends, which lost 7 bases and 3 bases, there was a span of 22 bases. The CDR3 region has the DNA TGTGCCAGCAACGACATTAGTGGGCTTCAAGGCTACGAGCAGTACTTC. This gives the protein CASNDISGLQGYEQYF.

The chain combines TRBV7-3 with TRBJ2-1; 9 bases align to TRBD2. CDR1 SGHTA and CDR2 FQGTGA come from the germline V gene. Losses at the gene ends were 4 bases for V and 8 bases for J; bases not matched to a gene: 3. This CDR3 is 13 amino acids long. The CDR3 coding sequence is TGTGCCAGCAGCTCGACTAGCGGTTATGAGCAGTTCTTC. Amino acid sequence: CASSSTSGYEQFF.

The chain links TRBV29-1 to TRBJ1-4; D might be TRBD1 (5 bases). The CDR3 is made up of 16 amino acids. The V and J ends lost 6 bases and 0 bases respectively, with 17 bases between them. The V gene's germline CDR1 is SQVTM and CDR2 ANQGSEA. The CDR3 DNA follows: TGCAGCGTGGGGGGATGGGGCGCGTCAACTAATGAAAAACTGTTTTTT. It translates to CSVGGWGASTNEKLFF.

The V and J genes are TRBV19 and TRBJ2-7; weak D call: TRBD1 (6 bases). CDR1 is LNHDA and CDR2 is SQIVND in the germline V gene (reference sequence). This CDR3 has 13 amino acids. Trimming shortened V by 8 bases and J by 0 bases, and 11 bases separated the two germline ends. CDR3 nucleotide sequence: TGTGCCAGTGCAGGGGTTAGCTCCTACGAGCAGTACTTC. It encodes CASAGVSSYEQYF.

The chain has TRBV19 and TRBJ1-5; maybe TRBD1 (6 bases). CDR1 and CDR2 from the germline V gene are LNHDA and SQIVND (reference sequence). The CDR3 spans 14 residues. V dropped 4 bases and J dropped 6 bases, with 13 bases sitting between them. The CDR3 here is CASSTTGIPQPQHF. CDR3 DNA sequence: TGTGCCAGTAGTACAACAGGGATCCCTCAGCCCCAGCATTTT.

The chain has TRBV30 and TRBJ1-5; D uncertain. V was clipped by 8 bases and J by 1 base, with 18 bases between them. Germline CDR1 reads GTSNPN; CDR2 reads SVGIG (reference sequence). The CDR3 loop spans 15 amino acids. CDR3 nucleotide sequence: TGTGCCGGGTCGGACGGGAGTCGAAGCAATCAGCCCCAGCATTTT. This translates into CAGSDGSRSNQPQHF.

The genes are TRBV7-2 and TRBJ1-3; 10 bases match TRBD1. The CDR3 length is 16 residues. Germline values: CDR1 SGHTA, CDR2 FQGNSA. After removal of 1 base from V and 6 bases from J, the junction contained 6 bases not matched to a gene. The CDR3 is CASSLVPGQGLNTIYF. The CDR3 nucleotides read TGTGCCAGCAGCTTAGTTCCGGGACAGGGGCTAAACACCATATATTTT. Based on the CDR3 plus reference TRBV7-2 and TRBJ1-3, the full variable domain is GAGVSQSPSNKVTEKGKDVELRCDPISGHTALYWYRQSLGQGLEFLIYFQGNSAPDKSGLPSDRFSAERTGGSVSTLTIQRTQQEDSAVYLCASSLVPGQGLNTIYFGEGSWLTVV.

The chain couples TRBV5-1 to TRBJ1-2; weak D call: TRBD1 (5 bases). Germline-derived CDR1 and CDR2 are SGHRS and YFSETQ. The CDR3 contains 12 residues. Trimming left V 4 bases short and J 7 bases short, with 11 bases between. CDR3 nucleotide sequence: TGCGCCAGCAGCCAGAACCAGGGTGGCTACACCTTC. Amino acid sequence: CASSQNQGGYTF.

The chain couples TRBV2 to TRBJ2-7; 8 bases map to TRBD1. This CDR3 has 13 amino acids. V was pared by 4 bases and J by 6 bases, with 5 bases of the junction left unmatched. Germline CDR1 SNHLY, CDR2 FYNNEI. The CDR3 is CASSADRVAEQYF. The CDR3 DNA sequence: TGTGCCAGCAGTGCGGACAGGGTAGCCGAGCAGTACTTC.

The chain couples TRBV13 to TRBJ2-7, with a weak D call TRBD1 (5 bases). The V end lost 5 bases, the J end lost 5 bases, and 13 bases lay between the germline ends. The CDR3 spans 13 residues. Germline V gives CDR1 PRHDT, CDR2 FYEKMQ (reference sequence). The CDR3: CASSPSGFHEQYF. The CDR3, as DNA: TGTGCCAGCAGCCCCTCAGGGTTCCACGAGCAGTACTTC. Full variable domain (rest looked up from reference TRBV13 and TRBJ2-7): AAGVIQSPRHLIKEKRETATLKCYPIPRHDTVYWYQQGPGQDPQFLISFYEKMQSDKGSIPDRFSAQQFSDYHSELNMSSLELGDSALYFCASSPSGFHEQYFGPGTRLTVT.

The chain has TRBV19 and TRBJ2-5; a possible D gene is TRBD1 (6 bases). The CDR3 sequence is 12 residues long. Germline V gene data show CDR1 as LNHDA and CDR2 as SQIVND (reference sequence). V lost 6 bases, J lost 4 bases, and 9 bases lay in between. As DNA, the CDR3 is TGTGCCAGTAGCGGGACAAGAGAGACCCAGTACTTC. It encodes CASSGTRETQYF.

The rearrangement links TRBV14 to TRBJ2-3; the match to TRBD2 covers 7 bases. This CDR3 has 14 amino acids. Trimming at V came to 5 bases and at J to 5 bases, leaving 7 bases not matched to a gene. In germline, CDR1 is SGHDN, CDR2 FVKESK. CDR3 nucleotide sequence: TGTGCCAGCAGCAAAGGGGAGGGGAAAGATACGCAGTATTTT. Protein product: CASSKGEGKDTQYF.

V and J are TRBV6-6 and TRBJ1-2; TRBD1 agrees at 12 bases. V dropped 5 bases and J dropped 7; count of bases not matched to a gene: 11. There are 16 residues in the CDR3. Germline assignment: CDR1 MNHNY and CDR2 SVGAGI (reference sequence). The CDR3 coding sequence is TGTGCCAGCAGTGCCCGACCGGGACAGGGGGCTGTTGGCTACACCTTC. Its protein product is CASSARPGQGAVGYTF.

The chain employs TRBV7-5 and TRBJ1-5; TRBD1 is the table's D call, not checked against the DNA. TRBV7-5 is given as a pseudogene. CDR3 length: 15 amino acids. DNA for the CDR3: TGTGCCAGAAGCTTCTCAGGGGTTGGGAATCAGCCCCAGCATTTT. Translation gives CARSFSGVGNQPQHF.

This clone was counted between two and nine times. The gene calls are TRBV6-5 and TRBJ2-6; 7 nucleotides agree with TRBD1. After removal of 5 bases from V and 4 bases from J, the junction contained 5 bases not matched to a gene. The CDR3 runs to 15 residues. Looked up from germline, CDR1 is MNHEY and CDR2 is SVGAGI. CDR3: CASSPTGAGANVLTF. The CDR3 region has the DNA TGTGCCAGCAGTCCAACAGGGGCGGGGGCCAACGTCCTGACTTTC.

The CDR3 DNA is TGTGCCAGCAGCTTAATCCGCGGGGGAGGGAACATTCAGTACTTC. The encoded protein is CASSLIRGGGNIQYF. The chain has TRBV7-3 and TRBJ2-4; 7 bases line up with TRBD2. The CDR3 is made up of 15 amino acids. Germline lookup yields CDR1 SGHTA and CDR2 FQGTGA. J lost 7 bases, V lost 1 base, and 7 bases had no gene match.

J is TRBJ2-1 and V is TRBV6-5; 13 nucleotides match TRBD2. The CDR3 runs 16 residues. The V and J ends lost 2 bases and 6 bases, in that order; junction bases with no gene match: 4. CDR1 and CDR2 from the germline V gene are MNHEY and SVGAGI. CDR3 in amino acids: CASSYLTSGGPNEQFF. CDR3 sequence (DNA): TGTGCCAGCAGTTACCTGACTAGCGGGGGGCCCAATGAGCAGTTCTTC.

The V call is TRBV27, the J call TRBJ2-3; perhaps TRBD2 as D (6 bases). V was cut by 2 bases and J by 5 bases, with 17 bases left in between. The CDR3 length is 16 residues. Germline-derived CDR1 and CDR2 are MNHEY and SMNVEV (reference sequence). CDR3 amino acids: CASSLQGLPGGDTQYF. Here the CDR3 DNA reads TGTGCCAGCAGTTTACAGGGCCTTCCCGGGGGAGATACGCAGTATTTT.

The V gene is TRBV18, the J gene TRBJ1-2; D call uncertain. Germline V gene data show CDR1 as KGHSH and CDR2 as LQKENI. Trimming took off 2 bases at V and 3 bases at J, with 13 bases between the two ends. CDR3 length: 15 residues. The CDR3 region is CASSPETPLDYGYTF. The CDR3 DNA reads TGTGCCAGCTCACCAGAGACACCTCTGGACTATGGCTACACCTTC.